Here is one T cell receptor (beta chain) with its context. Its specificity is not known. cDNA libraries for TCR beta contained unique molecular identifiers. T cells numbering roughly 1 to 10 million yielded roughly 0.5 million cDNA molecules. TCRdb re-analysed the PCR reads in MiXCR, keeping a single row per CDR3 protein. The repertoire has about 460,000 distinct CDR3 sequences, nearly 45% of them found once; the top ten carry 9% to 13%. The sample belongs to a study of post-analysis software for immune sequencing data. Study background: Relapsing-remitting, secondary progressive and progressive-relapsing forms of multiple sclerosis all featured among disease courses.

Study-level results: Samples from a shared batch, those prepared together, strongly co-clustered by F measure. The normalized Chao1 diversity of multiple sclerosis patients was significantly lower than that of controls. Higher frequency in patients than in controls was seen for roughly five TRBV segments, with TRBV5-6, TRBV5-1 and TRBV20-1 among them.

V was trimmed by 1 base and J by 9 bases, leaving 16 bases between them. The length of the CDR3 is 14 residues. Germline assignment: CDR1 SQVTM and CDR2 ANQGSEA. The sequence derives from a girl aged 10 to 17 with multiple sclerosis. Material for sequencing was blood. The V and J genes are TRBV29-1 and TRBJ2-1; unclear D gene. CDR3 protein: CSVEVDGRLGEQFF. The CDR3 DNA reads TGCAGCGTTGAAGTCGATGGCCGTCTTGGTGAGCAGTTCTTC.